This is a list of T cell receptor beta chains from one sample in a study of shared clonotypes between healthy human individuals. Clones were read by immunoSEQ multiplex PCR, and TCRdb kept only the in-frame ones, dropping some. The table lists about 2.2 million clones, 85% to 95% of them singletons. The material sequenced was naive CD8+ T cells from PBMCs. Receptor source: a man aged 18-30 years in good health. Some clones in this sample may be carry-over from other donors' samples. Each CDR3 is given with its conserved first and last residue. A D gene is named only where the DNA matches it firmly. Clone size, where shown, is once, few, many, or a class for clones that have expanded.

cdr3_aa: CASDTGTGNEKLFF
cdr3_nt: TGTGCCAGCGACACCGGGACAGGGAACGAAAAACTGTTTTTT
v_call: TRBV25-1
clone_size: once
j_call: TRBJ1-4
d_call: TRBD1

cdr3_aa: CASSLERQGTYEQYF
cdr3_nt: TGTGCCAGCAGCTTAGAAAGGCAGGGTACCTACGAGCAGTACTTC
v_call: TRBV7-8
clone_size: NA
j_call: TRBJ2-7
d_call: NA

cdr3_aa: CASIHRGNSGELFF
cdr3_nt: TGTGCCAGCATCCACCGAGGAAACAGCGGGGAGCTGTTTTTT
v_call: TRBV28
clone_size: NA
j_call: TRBJ2-2
d_call: NA

cdr3_aa: CASSDGTTLPAGEQFF
cdr3_nt: TGTGCCAGCAGCGACGGGACTACCCTCCCCGCTGGTGAGCAGTTCTTC
v_call: TRBV9
clone_size: NA
j_call: TRBJ2-1
d_call: TRBD2

cdr3_aa: CASSSRTRVGEQFF
cdr3_nt: TGTGCCAGCAGCTCCCGGACGCGGGTCGGTGAGCAGTTCTTC
v_call: TRBV13
clone_size: NA
j_call: TRBJ2-1
d_call: NA

cdr3_aa: CAWSVGTGVTDTQYF
cdr3_nt: TGTGCCTGGAGTGTAGGGACAGGCGTCACAGATACGCAGTATTTT
v_call: TRBV30
clone_size: NA
j_call: TRBJ2-3
d_call: TRBD1

cdr3_aa: CASSSGLGTDTQYF
cdr3_nt: TGCGCCAGCAGCTCCGGACTAGGAACAGATACGCAGTATTTT
v_call: TRBV5-1
clone_size: NA
j_call: TRBJ2-3
d_call: TRBD2

cdr3_aa: CASRLGNEQFF
cdr3_nt: TGTGCCAGCAGGCTAGGCAATGAGCAGTTCTTC
v_call: TRBV6-4
clone_size: NA
j_call: TRBJ2-1
d_call: NA

cdr3_aa: CASSKLAGDTGELFF
cdr3_nt: TGTGCCAGCAGCAAACTAGCGGGGGACACCGGGGAGCTGTTTTTT
v_call: TRBV7-2
clone_size: NA
j_call: TRBJ2-2
d_call: TRBD2

cdr3_aa: CASSQAVGVMNTEAFF
cdr3_nt: TGCGCCAGCAGCCAAGCAGTGGGGGTTATGAACACTGAAGCTTTCTTT
v_call: TRBV4-1
clone_size: once
j_call: TRBJ1-1
d_call: NA

cdr3_aa: CASSVGANTEAFF
cdr3_nt: TGTGCCAGCAGCGTTGGGGCGAACACTGAAGCTTTCTTT
v_call: TRBV9
clone_size: NA
j_call: TRBJ1-1
d_call: NA

cdr3_aa: CASSLGLAGGVVTGELFF
cdr3_nt: TGTGCCAGCAGCCTCGGACTAGCGGGAGGGGTAGTCACCGGGGAGCTGTTTTTT
v_call: TRBV4-2
clone_size: NA
j_call: TRBJ2-2
d_call: TRBD2